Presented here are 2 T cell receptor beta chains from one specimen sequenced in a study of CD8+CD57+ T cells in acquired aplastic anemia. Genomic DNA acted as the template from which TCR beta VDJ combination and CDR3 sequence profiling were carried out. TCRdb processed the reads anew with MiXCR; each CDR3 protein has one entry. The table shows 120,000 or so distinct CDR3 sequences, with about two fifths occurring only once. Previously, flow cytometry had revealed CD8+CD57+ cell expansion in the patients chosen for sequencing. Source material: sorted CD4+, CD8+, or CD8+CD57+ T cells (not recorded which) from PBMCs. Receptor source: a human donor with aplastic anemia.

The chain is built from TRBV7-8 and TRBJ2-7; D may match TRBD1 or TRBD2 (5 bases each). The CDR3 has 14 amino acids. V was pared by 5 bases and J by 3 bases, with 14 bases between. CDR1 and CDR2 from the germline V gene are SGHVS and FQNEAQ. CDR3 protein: CASSPTGRDYEQYF. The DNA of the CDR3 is TGTGCCAGCAGCCCAACGGGACGGGACTACGAGCAGTACTTC. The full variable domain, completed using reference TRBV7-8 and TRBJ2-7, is GAGVSQSPRYKVAKRGQDVALRCDPISGHVSLFWYQQALGQGPEFLTYFQNEAQLDKSGLPSDRFFAERPEGSVSTLKIQRTQQEDSAVYLCASSPTGRDYEQYFGPGTRLTVT.

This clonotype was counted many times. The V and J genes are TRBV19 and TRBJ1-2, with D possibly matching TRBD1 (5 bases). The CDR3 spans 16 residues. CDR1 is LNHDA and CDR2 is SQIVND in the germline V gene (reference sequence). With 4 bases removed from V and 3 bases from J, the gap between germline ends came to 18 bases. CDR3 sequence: CASSTHPGLGYYGYTF. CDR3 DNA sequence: TGTGCCAGTAGTACGCATCCGGGACTGGGGTACTATGGCTACACCTTC. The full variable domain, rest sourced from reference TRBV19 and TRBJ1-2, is DGGITQSPKYLFRKEGQNVTLSCEQNLNHDAMYWYRQDPGQGLRLIYYSQIVNDFQKGDIAEGYSVSREKKESFPLTVTSAQKNPTAFYLCASSTHPGLGYYGYTFGSGTRLTVV.